The TCR beta chain described here comes from a study of lymphopenia after photon versus proton radiotherapy. General observations from the study: A bigger post-nadir fall in TCR diversity correlated inversely with survival time in deceased patients. Only patients who died were analyzed for survival; proton advantage is unproven. After the lymphocyte nadir, photon-treated repertoires showed oligoclonal expansion, especially of CD8+ Temra cells. Relative stability marked proton patients; photon patients lost diversity and naive cells.

Of note for this clone: What it binds is not known.

The CDR3 sequence is 16 residues long. Per germline, CDR1 SGHVS and CDR2 FQNEAQ. The J segment lost 5 bases and the V segment lost 5 bases, leaving 10 bases of the junction unmatched. Assay: immunoSEQ multiplex PCR; the TCRdb copy retains only in-frame clones and omits some. The profile covers some 7,000 clones, with 70% to 85% appearing a single time and about half taken by the ten largest. This clonotype was sampled from a man aged 30 to 39 with gastric cancer. The source was peripheral blood, collected from a patient treated with photon-based radiotherapy. The chain recombines TRBV7-8 with TRBJ1-5; TRBD1 agrees at 9 bases. The CDR3 sequence: CASSPPGTGFDQPQHF. DNA of the CDR3: TGTGCCAGCAGCCCCCCGGGGACAGGGTTCGATCAGCCCCAGCATTTT.